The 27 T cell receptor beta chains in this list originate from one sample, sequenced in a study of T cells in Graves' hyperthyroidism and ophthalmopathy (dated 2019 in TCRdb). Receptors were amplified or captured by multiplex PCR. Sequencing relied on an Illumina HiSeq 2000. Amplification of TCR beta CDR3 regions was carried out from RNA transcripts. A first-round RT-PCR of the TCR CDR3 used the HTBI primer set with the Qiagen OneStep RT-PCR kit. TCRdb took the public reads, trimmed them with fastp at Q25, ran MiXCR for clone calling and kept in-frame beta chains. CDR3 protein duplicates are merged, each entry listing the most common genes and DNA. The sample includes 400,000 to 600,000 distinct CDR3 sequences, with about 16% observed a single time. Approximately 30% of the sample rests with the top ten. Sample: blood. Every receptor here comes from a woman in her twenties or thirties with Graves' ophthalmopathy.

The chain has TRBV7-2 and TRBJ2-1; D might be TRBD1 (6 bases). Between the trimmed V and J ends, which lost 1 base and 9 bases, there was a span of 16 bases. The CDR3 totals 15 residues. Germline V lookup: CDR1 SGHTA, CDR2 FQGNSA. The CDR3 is CASSLDYGGAGEQFF. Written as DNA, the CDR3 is TGTGCCAGCAGCTTAGATTATGGGGGCGCGGGTGAGCAGTTCTTC.

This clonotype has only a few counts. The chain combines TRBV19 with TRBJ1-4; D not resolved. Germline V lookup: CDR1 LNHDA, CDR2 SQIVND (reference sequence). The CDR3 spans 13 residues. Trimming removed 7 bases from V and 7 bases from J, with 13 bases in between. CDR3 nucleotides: TGTGCCAGTAACGCGTTTTGGGGTGAAAAACTGTTTTTT. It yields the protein CASNAFWGEKLFF.

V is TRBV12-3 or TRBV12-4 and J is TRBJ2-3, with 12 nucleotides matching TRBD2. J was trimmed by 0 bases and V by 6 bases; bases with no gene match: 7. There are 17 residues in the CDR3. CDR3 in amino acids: CASRRTSGKPSTDTQYF. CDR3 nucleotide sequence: TGTGCCAGCAGAAGGACTAGCGGGAAGCCTAGCACAGATACGCAGTATTTT.

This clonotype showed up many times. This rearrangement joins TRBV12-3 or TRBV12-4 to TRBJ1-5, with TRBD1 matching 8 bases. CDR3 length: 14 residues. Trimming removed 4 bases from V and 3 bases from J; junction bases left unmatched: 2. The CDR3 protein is CASSSGQANQPQHF. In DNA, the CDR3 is TGTGCCAGCAGTTCGGGACAGGCCAATCAGCCCCAGCATTTT.

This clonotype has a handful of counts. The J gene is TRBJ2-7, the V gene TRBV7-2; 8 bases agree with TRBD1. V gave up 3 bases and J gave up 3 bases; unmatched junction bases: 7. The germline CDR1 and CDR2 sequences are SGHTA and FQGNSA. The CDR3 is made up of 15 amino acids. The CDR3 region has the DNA TGTGCCAGCAGCTTGGACAGGGACAAACTCTACGAGCAGTACTTC. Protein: CASSLDRDKLYEQYF.

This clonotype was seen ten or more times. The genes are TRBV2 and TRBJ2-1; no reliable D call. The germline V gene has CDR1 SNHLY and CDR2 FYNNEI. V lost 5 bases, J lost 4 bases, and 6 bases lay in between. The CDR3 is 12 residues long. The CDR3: CASSYLYNEQFF. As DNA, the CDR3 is TGTGCCAGCAGTTACCTTTACAATGAGCAGTTCTTC.

CDR3 region: CASSPWIGQETQYF. The DNA of the CDR3 is TGTGCCAGCAGTCCGTGGATAGGTCAGGAGACCCAGTACTTC. The rearrangement links TRBV7-9 to TRBJ2-5; no reliable D call. This CDR3 has 14 residues. Germline CDR1 and CDR2: SEHNR and FQNEAQ (reference sequence). The V and J ends lost 6 bases and 5 bases respectively, with 16 bases between them.

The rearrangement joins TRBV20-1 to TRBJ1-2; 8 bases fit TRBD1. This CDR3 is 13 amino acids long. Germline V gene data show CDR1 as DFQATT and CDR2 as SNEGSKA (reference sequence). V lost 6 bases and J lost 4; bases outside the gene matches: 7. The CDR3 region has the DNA TGCAGTGCGCAGGGGGCTTTTGTCTATGGCTACACCTTC. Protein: CSAQGAFVYGYTF.

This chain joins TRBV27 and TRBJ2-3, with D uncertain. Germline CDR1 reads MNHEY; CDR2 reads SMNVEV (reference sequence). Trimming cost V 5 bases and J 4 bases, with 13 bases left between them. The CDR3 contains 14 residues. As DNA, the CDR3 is TGTGCCAGCAGTCCAGTAGAGGTGGCAGATACGCAGTATTTT. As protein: CASSPVEVADTQYF.

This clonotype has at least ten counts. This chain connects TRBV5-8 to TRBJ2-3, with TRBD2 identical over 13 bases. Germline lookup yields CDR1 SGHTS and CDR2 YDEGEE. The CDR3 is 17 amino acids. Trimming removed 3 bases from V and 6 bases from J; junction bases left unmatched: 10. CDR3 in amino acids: CASSWGRLAGGGDTQYF. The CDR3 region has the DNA TGTGCCAGCAGCTGGGGACGACTAGCGGGAGGCGGGGATACGCAGTATTTT.

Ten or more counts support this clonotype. The CDR3 bases are TGTGCCAGCAGCCCGTTGCGGGGGTCGAGCTCCTACAATGAGCAGTTCTTC. Its translation is CASSPLRGSSSYNEQFF. The genes are TRBV7-9 and TRBJ2-1; 7 bases align to TRBD2. The CDR3 covers 17 residues. Germline V lookup: CDR1 SEHNR, CDR2 FQNEAQ (reference sequence). V dropped 5 bases and J dropped 0; count of bases not matched to a gene: 10.

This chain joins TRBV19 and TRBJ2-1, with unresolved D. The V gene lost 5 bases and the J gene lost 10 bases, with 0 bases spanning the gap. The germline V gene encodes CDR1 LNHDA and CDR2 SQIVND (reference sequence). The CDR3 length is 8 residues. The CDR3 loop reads CASSEQFF. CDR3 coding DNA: TGTGCCAGTAGTGAGCAGTTCTTC.

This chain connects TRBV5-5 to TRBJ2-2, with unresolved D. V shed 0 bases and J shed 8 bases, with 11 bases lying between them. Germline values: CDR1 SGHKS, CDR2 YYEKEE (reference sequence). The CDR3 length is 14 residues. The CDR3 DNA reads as TGTGCCAGCAGCTTGGAGTCCCCCCCTGGGGAGCTGTTTTTT. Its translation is CASSLESPPGELFF.

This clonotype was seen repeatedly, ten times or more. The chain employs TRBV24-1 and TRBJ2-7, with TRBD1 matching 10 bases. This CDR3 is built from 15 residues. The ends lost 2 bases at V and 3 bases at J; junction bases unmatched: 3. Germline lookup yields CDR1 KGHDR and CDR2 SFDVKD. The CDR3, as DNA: TGTGCCACCAGTGATTCGGGACAGGGGAACTACGAGCAGTACTTC. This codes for CATSDSGQGNYEQYF.

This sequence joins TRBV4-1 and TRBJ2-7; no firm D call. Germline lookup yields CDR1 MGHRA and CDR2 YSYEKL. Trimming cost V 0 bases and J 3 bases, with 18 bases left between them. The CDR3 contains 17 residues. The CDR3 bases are TGCGCCAGCAGCCAAGAATCCAGGACCCCAGGCCACTACGAGCAGTACTTC. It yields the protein CASSQESRTPGHYEQYF.

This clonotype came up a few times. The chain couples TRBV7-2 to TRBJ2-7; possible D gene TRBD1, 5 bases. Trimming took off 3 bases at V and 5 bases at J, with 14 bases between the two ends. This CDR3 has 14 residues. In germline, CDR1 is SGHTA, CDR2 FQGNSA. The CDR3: CASSLYRNQNEQYF. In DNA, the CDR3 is TGTGCCAGCAGCTTGTACAGGAATCAGAACGAGCAGTACTTC.

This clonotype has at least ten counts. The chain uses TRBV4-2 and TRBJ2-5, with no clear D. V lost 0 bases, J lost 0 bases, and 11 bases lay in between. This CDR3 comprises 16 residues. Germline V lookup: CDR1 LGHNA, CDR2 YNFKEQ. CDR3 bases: TGTGCCAGCAGCCAAGACGGCCACGGGTACCAAGAGACCCAGTACTTC. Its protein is CASSQDGHGYQETQYF.

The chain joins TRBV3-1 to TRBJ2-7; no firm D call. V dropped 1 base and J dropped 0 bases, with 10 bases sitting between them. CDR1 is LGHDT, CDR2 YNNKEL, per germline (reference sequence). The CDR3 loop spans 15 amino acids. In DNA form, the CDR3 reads TGTGCCAGCAGCCAAGTCGGTCTCAGCTCCTACGAGCAGTACTTC. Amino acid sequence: CASSQVGLSSYEQYF.

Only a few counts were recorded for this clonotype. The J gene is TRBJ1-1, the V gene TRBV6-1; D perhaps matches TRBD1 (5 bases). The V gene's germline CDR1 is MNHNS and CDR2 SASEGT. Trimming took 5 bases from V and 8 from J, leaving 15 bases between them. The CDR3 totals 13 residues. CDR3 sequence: CASSLGTAREAFF. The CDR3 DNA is TGTGCCAGCAGTCTGGGGACCGCACGGGAAGCTTTCTTT.

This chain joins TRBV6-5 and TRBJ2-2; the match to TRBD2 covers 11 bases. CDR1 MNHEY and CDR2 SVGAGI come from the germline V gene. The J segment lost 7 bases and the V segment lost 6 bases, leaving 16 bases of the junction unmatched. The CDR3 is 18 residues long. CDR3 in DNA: TGTGCCAGCAGCGGGGTTTTAGCGGGAGGGCTTACGATCGGGGAGCTGTTTTTT. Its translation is CASSGVLAGGLTIGELFF.

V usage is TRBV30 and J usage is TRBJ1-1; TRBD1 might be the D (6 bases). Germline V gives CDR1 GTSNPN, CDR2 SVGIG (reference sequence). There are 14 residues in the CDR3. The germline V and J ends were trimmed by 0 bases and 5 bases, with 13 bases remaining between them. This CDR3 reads CAWSVGGPGTEAFF. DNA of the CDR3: TGTGCCTGGAGTGTAGGGGGGCCGGGGACTGAAGCTTTCTTT. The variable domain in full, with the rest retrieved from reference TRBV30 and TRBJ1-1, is SQTIHQWPATLVQPVGSPLSLECTVEGTSNPNLYWYRQAAGRGLQLLFYSVGIGQISSEVPQNLSASRPQDRQFILSSKKLLLSDSGFYLCAWSVGGPGTEAFFGQGTRLTVV.

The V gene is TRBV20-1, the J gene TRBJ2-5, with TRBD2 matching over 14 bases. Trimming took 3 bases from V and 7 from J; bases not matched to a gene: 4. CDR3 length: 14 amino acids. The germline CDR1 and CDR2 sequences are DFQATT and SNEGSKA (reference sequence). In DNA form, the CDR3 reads TGCAGTGCTAGGACTAGCGGGAGGGAGGGGACCCAGTACTTC. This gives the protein CSARTSGREGTQYF.

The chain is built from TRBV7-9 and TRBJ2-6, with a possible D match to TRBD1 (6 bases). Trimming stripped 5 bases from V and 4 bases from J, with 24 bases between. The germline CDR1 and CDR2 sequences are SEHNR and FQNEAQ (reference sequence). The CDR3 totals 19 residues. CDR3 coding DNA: TGTGCCAGCAGCCCGCCCGGGACACACCCTCTCTCAGGGGCCAACGTCCTGACTTTC. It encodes CASSPPGTHPLSGANVLTF.

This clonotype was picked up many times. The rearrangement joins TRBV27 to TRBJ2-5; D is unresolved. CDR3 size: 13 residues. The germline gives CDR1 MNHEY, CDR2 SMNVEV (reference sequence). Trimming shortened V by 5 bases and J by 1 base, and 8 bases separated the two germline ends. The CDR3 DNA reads TGTGCCAGCAGTGTCCGGGTCCAAGAGACCCAGTACTTC. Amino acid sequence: CASSVRVQETQYF.

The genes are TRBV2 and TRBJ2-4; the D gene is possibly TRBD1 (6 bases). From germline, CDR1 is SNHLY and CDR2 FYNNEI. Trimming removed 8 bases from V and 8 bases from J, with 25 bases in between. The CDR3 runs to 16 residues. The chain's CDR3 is CASGMTGLSQGDIQYF. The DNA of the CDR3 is TGTGCCAGCGGGATGACAGGTCTCTCGCAGGGAGACATTCAGTACTTC.

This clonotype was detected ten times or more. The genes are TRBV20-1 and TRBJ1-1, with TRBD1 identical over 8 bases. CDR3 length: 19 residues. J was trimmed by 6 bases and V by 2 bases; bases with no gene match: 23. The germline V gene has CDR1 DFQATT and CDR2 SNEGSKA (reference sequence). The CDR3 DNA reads TGCAGTGCTAGACCCTTTTATCTACCACAGGGGGGATTTATCGCTGAAGCTTTCTTT. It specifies CSARPFYLPQGGFIAEAFF.

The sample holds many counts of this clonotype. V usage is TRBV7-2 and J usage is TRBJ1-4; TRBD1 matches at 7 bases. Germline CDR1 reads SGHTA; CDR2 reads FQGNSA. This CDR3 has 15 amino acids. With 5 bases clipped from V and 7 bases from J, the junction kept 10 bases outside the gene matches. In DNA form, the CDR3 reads TGTGCCAGCAGCACCGACAGGGTCGTGGGTGAAAAACTGTTTTTT. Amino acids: CASSTDRVVGEKLFF.